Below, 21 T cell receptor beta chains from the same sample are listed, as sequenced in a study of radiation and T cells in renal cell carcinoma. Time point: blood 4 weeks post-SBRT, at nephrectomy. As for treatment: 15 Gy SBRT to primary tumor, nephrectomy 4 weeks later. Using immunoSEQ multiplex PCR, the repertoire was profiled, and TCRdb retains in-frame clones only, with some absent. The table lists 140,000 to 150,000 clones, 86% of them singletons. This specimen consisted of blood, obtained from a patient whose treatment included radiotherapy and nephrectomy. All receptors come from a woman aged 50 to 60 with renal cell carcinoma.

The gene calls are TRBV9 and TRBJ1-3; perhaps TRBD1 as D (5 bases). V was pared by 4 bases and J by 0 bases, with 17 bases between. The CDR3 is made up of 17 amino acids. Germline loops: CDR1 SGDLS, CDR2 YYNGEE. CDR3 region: CASSLGPTVPSGNTIYF. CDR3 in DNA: TGTGCCAGCAGCCTTGGACCGACAGTGCCCTCTGGAAACACCATATATTTT.

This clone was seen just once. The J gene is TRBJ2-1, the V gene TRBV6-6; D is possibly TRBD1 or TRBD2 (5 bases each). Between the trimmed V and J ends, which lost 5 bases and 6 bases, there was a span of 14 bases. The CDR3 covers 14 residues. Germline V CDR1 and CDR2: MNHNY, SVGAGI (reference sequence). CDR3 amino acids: CASSPPGLSNEQFF. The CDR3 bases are TGTGCCAGCAGTCCCCCGGGGCTATCCAATGAGCAGTTCTTC.

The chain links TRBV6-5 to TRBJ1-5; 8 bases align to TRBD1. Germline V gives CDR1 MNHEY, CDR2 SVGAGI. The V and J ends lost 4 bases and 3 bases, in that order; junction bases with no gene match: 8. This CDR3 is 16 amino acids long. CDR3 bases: TGTGCCAGCAGTTCCGGACAGGGACATGCCAATCAGCCCCAGCATTTT. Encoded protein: CASSSGQGHANQPQHF.

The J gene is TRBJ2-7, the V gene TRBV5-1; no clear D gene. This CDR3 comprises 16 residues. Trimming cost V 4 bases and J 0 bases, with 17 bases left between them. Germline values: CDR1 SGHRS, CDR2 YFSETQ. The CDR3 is CASSPQWGSSSYEQYF. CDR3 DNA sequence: TGCGCCAGCAGCCCACAGTGGGGTTCGAGCTCCTACGAGCAGTACTTC.

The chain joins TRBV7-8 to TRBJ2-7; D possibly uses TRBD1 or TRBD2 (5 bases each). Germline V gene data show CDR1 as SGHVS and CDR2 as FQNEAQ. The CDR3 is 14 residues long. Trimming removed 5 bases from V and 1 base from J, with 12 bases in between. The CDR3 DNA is TGTGCCAGCAGCCCCCGGGACGGGTCCTACGAGCAGTACTTC. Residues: CASSPRDGSYEQYF.

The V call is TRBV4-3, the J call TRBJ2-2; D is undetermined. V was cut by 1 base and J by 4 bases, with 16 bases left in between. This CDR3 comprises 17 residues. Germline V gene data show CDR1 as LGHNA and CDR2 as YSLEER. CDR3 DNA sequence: TGCGCCAGCAGCCAAGGTGGGCCCTCCACTTTCACCGGGGAGCTGTTTTTT. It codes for CASSQGGPSTFTGELFF.

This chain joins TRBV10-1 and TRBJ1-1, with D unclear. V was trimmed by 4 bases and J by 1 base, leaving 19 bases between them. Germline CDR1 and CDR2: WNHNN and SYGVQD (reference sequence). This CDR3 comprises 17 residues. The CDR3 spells CASSGVKAASGNTEAFF. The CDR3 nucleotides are TGCGCCAGCAGTGGAGTGAAGGCTGCGAGTGGGAACACTGAAGCTTTCTTT.

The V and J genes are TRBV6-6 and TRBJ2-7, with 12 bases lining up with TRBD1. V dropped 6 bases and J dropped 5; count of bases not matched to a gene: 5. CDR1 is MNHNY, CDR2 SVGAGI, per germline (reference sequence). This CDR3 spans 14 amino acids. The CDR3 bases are TGTGCCAGCAGGCGTGGGACAGGGGGCAACGAGCAGTACTTC. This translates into CASRRGTGGNEQYF.

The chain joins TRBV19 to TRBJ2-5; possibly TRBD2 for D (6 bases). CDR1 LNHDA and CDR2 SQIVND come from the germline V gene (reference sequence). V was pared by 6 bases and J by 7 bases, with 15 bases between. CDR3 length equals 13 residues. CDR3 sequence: CASRGTGARTQYF. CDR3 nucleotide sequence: TGTGCCAGTAGGGGGACTGGGGCCAGGACCCAGTACTTC.

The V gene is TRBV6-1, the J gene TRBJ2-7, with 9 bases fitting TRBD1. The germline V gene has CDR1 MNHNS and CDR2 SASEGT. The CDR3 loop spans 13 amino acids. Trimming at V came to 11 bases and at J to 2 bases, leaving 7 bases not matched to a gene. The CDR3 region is CAGTGTGTYEQYF. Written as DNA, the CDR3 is TGTGCCGGCACCGGGACAGGGACCTACGAGCAGTACTTC.

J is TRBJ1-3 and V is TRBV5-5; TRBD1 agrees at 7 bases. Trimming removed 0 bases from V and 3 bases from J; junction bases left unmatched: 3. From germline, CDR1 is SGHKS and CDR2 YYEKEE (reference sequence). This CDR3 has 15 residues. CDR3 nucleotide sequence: TGTGCCAGCAGCTTGGACAGGGGTTATGGAAACACCATATATTTT. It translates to CASSLDRGYGNTIYF.

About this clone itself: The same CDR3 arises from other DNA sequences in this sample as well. The CDR3 is CASSEGQGNSGNTIYF. The CDR3 nucleotides are TGTGCCAGCAGTGAGGGACAGGGGAACTCTGGAAACACCATATATTTT. The V gene is TRBV2, the J gene TRBJ1-3, with 10 positions matching TRBD1. J lost 0 bases, V lost 3 bases, and 2 bases had no gene match. The CDR3 contains 16 residues. Per germline, CDR1 SNHLY and CDR2 FYNNEI.

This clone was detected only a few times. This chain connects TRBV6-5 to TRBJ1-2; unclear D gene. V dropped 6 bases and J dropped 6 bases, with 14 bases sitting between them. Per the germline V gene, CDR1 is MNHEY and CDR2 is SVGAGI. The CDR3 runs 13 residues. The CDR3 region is CASSRDSGDGYTF. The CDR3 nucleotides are TGTGCCAGCAGCCGGGATAGTGGTGATGGCTACACCTTC.

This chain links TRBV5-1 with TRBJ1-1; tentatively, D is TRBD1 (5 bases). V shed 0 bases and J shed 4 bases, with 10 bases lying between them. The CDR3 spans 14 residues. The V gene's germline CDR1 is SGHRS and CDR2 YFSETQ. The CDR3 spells CASSLEGQATEAFF. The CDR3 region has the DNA TGCGCCAGCAGCTTGGAGGGGCAAGCCACTGAAGCTTTCTTT.

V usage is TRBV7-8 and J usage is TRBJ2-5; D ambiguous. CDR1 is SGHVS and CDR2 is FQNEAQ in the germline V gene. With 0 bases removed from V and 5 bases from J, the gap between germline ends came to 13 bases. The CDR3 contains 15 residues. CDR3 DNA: TGTGCCAGCAGCTTAGCAAATGTTCCTGGGGAGACCCAGTACTTC. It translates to CASSLANVPGETQYF.

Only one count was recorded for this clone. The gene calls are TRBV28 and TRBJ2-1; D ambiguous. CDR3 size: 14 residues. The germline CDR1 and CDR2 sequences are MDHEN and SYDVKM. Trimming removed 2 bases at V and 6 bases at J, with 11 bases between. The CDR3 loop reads CASSLQTLANEQFF. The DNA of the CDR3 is TGTGCCAGCAGTTTACAAACCCTGGCCAATGAGCAGTTCTTC.

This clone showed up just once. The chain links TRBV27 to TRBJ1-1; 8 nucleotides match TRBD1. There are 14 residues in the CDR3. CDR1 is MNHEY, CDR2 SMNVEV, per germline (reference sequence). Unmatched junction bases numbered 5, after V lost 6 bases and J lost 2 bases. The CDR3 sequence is CASREGQVNTEAFF. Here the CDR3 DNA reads TGTGCCAGCAGGGAGGGACAGGTTAACACTGAAGCTTTCTTT.

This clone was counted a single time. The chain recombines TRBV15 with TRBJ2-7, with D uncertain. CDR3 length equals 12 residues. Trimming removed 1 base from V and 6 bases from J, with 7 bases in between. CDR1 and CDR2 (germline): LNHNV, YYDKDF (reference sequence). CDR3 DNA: TGTGCCACCAGCAGAGTGGAATCCGAGCAGTACTTC. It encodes CATSRVESEQYF.

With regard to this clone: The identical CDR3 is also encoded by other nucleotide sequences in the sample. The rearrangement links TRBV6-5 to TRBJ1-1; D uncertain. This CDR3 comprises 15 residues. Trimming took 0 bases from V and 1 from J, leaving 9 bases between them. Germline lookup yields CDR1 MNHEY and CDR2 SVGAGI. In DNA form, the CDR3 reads TGTGCCAGCAGTTACTCTCTAGGACGGAACACTGAAGCTTTCTTT. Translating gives CASSYSLGRNTEAFF.

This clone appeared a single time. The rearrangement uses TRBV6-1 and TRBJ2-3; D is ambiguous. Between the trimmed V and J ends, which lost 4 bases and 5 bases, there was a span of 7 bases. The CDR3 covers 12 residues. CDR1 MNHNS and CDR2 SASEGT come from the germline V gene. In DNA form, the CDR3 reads TGTGCCAGCAGTGCAACATTAGATACGCAGTATTTT. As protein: CASSATLDTQYF.

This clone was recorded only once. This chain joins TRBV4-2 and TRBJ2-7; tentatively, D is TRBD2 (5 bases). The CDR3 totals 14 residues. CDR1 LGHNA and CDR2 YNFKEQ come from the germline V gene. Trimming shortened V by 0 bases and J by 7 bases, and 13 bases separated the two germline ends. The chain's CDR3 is CASSQDSGNREQYF. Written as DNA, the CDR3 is TGTGCCAGCAGCCAAGATTCCGGGAATCGAGAGCAGTACTTC.